Detailed here is one T cell receptor beta chain. The target antigen is unknown. The PCR ran on 60 Vbeta and 13 Jbeta primers. Method: immunoSEQ multiplex PCR; TCRdb's copy keeps in-frame clones and lacks some. The table shows approximately 40,000 clones, with 80% to 90% occurring only once. These data originate in a study of cytomegalovirus exposure and HLA in healthy donors. Findings of the study overall: Reports state that TCR beta sequences accurately predicted most subjects' HLA-A and HLA-B alleles.

Germline V gene lookup returns CDR1 SEHNR and CDR2 FQNEAQ (reference sequence). V lost 1 base to trimming and J lost 7 bases, with 11 bases between them. CDR3 size: 14 residues. Sample: PBMCs. This TCR derives from a woman aged 35 to 49 in good health and CMV-seronegative. This chain links TRBV7-9 with TRBJ2-1, with D possibly matching TRBD2 (7 bases). The DNA for the CDR3 is TGTGCCAGCAGCTTAGAGGGGGGGATGAATGAGCAGTTCTTC. Translated: CASSLEGGMNEQFF.